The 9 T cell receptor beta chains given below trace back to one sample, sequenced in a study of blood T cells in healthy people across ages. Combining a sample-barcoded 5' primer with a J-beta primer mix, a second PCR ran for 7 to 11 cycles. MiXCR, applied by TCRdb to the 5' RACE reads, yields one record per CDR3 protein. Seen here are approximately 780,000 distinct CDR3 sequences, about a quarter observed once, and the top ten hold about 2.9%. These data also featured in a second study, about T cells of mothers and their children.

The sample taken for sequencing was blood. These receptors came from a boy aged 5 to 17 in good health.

The CDR3 DNA reads as TGTGCCACCAGTACGGGACACAAAAACATTCAGTACTTC. This translates into CATSTGHKNIQYF. The J gene is TRBJ2-4, the V gene TRBV24-1; a weak D match, TRBD1 (6 bases). CDR1 KGHDR and CDR2 SFDVKD come from the germline V gene. The ends were cut back, 6 bases at V and 3 bases at J, with 8 bases in the middle. CDR3 size: 13 residues.

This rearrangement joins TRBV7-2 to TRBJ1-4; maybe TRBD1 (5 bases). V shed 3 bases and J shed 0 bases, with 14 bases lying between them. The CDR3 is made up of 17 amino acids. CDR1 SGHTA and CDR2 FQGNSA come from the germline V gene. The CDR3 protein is CASSFEGRGATNEKLFF. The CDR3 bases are TGTGCCAGCAGCTTCGAGGGCCGGGGGGCAACTAATGAAAAACTGTTTTTT.

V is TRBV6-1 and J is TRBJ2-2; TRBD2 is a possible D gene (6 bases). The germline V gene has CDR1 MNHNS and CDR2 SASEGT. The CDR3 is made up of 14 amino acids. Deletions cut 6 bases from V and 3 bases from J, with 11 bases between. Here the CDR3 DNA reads TGTGCCAGCAGGGCCGGGACTCACACCGGGGAGCTGTTTTTT. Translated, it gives CASRAGTHTGELFF.

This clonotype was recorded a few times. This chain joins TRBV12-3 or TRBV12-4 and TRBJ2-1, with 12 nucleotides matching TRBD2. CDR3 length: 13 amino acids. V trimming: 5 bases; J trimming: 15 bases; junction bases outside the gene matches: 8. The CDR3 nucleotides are TGTGCCAGCAGTCTACTAGCGGGGGGTCTCGGGTTCTTC. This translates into CASSLLAGGLGFF.

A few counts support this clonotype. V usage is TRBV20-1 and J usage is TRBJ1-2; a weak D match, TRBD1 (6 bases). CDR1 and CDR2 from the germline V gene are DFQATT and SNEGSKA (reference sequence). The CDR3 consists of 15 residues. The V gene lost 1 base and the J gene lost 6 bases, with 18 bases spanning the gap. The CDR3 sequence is CSARASFQGWDGYTF. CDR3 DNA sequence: TGCAGTGCTAGAGCTTCCTTTCAGGGGTGGGATGGCTACACCTTC.

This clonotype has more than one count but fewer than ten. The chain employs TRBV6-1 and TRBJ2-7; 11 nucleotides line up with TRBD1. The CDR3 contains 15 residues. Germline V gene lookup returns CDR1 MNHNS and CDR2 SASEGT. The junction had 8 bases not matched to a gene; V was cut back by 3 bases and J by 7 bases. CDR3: CASSDHGQGADEQYF. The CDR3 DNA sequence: TGTGCCAGCAGTGACCACGGACAGGGGGCGGATGAGCAGTACTTC.

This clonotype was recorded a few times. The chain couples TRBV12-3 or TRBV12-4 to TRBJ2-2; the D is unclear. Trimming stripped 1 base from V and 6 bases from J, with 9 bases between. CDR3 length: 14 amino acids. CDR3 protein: CASSLVRTAGELFF. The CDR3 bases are TGTGCCAGCAGTTTAGTGAGGACGGCCGGGGAGCTGTTTTTT.

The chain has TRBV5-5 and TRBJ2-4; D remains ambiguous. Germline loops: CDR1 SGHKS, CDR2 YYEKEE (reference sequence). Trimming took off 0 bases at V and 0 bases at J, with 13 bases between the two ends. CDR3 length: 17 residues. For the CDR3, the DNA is TGTGCCAGCAGCTTGGAGCCTGGACCACTAGCCAAAAACATTCAGTACTTC. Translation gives CASSLEPGPLAKNIQYF.

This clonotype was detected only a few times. CDR3 DNA: TGTGCCAGCAGTTTAGAAGGGGGCAATGAAAAACTGTTTTTT. It codes for CASSLEGGNEKLFF. The chain employs TRBV12-3 or TRBV12-4 and TRBJ1-4; TRBD1 aligns across 7 bases. CDR3 length equals 14 residues. V gave up 1 base and J gave up 5 bases; unmatched junction bases: 1.